This T cell receptor (beta chain) is drawn from a study of cytomegalovirus exposure and HLA in healthy donors. General study results and limits: Later analysis found that TCR beta chains associated with HLA were more clonally expanded than other, equally common chains. Three chains linked to CMV were shown in vitro to be specific for CMV antigens. Versus the roughly 700-donor mean, an Asian-associated ancestry cluster reportedly showed fewer N-insertions in a later analysis.

This CDR3 spans 12 amino acids. V lost 5 bases and J lost 14; bases outside the gene matches: 9. CDR1 MNHEY and CDR2 SMNVEV come from the germline V gene (reference sequence). Worth noting for this clone: What it recognizes is unknown.

Both 60 Vbeta primers and 13 Jbeta primers went into the PCR. The table came from immunoSEQ multiplex PCR; TCRdb's copy has only in-frame clones and leaves some out. The data show approximately 240,000 clones, around 80% seen once. This receptor was identified in a woman aged 40-49 years in good health and CMV-seropositive. Specimen: PBMCs. The chain couples TRBV27 to TRBJ2-1; 7 positions match TRBD1. This CDR3 reads CASSLNRGSKFF. In nucleotides, the CDR3 is TGTGCCAGCAGTCTAAACAGGGGTAGTAAGTTCTTC.